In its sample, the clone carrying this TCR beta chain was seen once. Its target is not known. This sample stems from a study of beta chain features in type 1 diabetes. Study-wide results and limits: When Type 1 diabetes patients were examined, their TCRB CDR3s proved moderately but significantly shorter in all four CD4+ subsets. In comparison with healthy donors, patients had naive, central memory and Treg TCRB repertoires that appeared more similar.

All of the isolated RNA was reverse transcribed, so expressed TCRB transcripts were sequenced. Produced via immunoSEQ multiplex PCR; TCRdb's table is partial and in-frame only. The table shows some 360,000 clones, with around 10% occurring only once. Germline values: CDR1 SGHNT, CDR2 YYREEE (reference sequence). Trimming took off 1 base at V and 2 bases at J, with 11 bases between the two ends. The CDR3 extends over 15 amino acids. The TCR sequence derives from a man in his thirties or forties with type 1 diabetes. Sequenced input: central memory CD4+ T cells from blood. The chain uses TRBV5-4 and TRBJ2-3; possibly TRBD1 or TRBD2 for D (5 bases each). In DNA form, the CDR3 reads TGTGCCAGCAGCTTGCCCGGGGCGACCACAGATACGCAGTATTTT. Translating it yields CASSLPGATTDTQYF.